Each of the 16 T cell receptor beta chains below was sequenced from the same sample in a study of shared clonotypes between healthy human individuals. The protocol was immunoSEQ multiplex PCR, while the TCRdb copy is restricted to in-frame clones and leaves out a portion. This table has about 670,000 clones, roughly 70% appearing once. The sample comprised memory CD4+ T cells sorted from blood. Stated subset: CD45RA-negative fraction. The receptors were sampled from a woman under 40 in good health.

The V call is TRBV27, the J call TRBJ2-7; 8 positions match TRBD2. Germline assignment: CDR1 MNHEY and CDR2 SMNVEV (reference sequence). The CDR3 runs to 15 residues. The V segment lost 1 base and the J segment 6 bases; nucleotides outside the gene matches: 8. CDR3 in amino acids: CASSLFNERESEQYF. The CDR3 DNA reads TGTGCCAGCAGTTTATTCAACGAGCGGGAGTCCGAGCAGTACTTC.

The chain links TRBV28 to TRBJ2-7; D may be TRBD1 (6 bases). The CDR3 sequence is 16 residues long. From germline, CDR1 is MDHEN and CDR2 SYDVKM. The V and J ends lost 4 bases and 13 bases respectively, with 29 bases between them. In DNA, the CDR3 is TGTGCCAGCAGTTCAAGTGGGGCAGGGGCCACTCCAGTCCCCTACTTC. Its protein is CASSSSGAGATPVPYF.

This clone occurred a few times. This CDR3 reads CASSRGQLNTEAFF. The CDR3 DNA sequence: TGTGCCAGCAGTCGAGGACAGTTGAACACTGAAGCTTTCTTT. The chain links TRBV2 to TRBJ1-1; D is possibly TRBD1 (6 bases). The CDR3 length is 14 residues. Germline lookup yields CDR1 SNHLY and CDR2 FYNNEI. V was trimmed by 5 bases and J by 0 bases, leaving 10 bases between them.

The chain recombines TRBV13 with TRBJ1-1, with D perhaps TRBD1 (5 bases). V dropped 3 bases and J dropped 0 bases, with 8 bases sitting between them. Germline V gene lookup returns CDR1 PRHDT and CDR2 FYEKMQ (reference sequence). The CDR3 runs 14 residues. The CDR3: CASSFRDLNTEAFF. CDR3 nucleotides: TGTGCCAGCAGCTTCCGGGACTTGAACACTGAAGCTTTCTTT.

This chain joins TRBV19 and TRBJ2-3; tentatively, D is TRBD2 (6 bases). Trimming shortened V by 4 bases and J by 2 bases, and 10 bases separated the two germline ends. Germline CDR1 LNHDA, CDR2 SQIVND (reference sequence). The CDR3 sequence is 14 residues long. CDR3 in amino acids: CASSSPGDTDTQYF. The DNA of the CDR3 is TGTGCCAGTAGTAGCCCGGGAGACACAGATACGCAGTATTTT.

Remarks on this clone: Other DNA sequences in the same sample also yield this CDR3. The V call is TRBV7-2, the J call TRBJ2-6; D is uncertain. V lost 1 base and J lost 0, with 1 base in between. The CDR3 is 14 amino acids. CDR1 is SGHTA, CDR2 FQGNSA, per germline. CDR3 sequence reads: CASSLDSGANVLTF. CDR3 bases: TGTGCCAGCAGCTTAGACTCTGGGGCCAACGTCCTGACTTTC.

This clone came up a few times. The sample carries other DNA sequences with the same CDR3. The chain has TRBV6-1 and TRBJ1-4; D uncertain. Germline-derived CDR1 and CDR2 are MNHNS and SASEGT. The CDR3 extends over 11 amino acids. V lost 0 bases to trimming and J lost 8 bases, with 1 base between them. CDR3: CASSEAEKLFF. The DNA of the CDR3 is TGTGCCAGCAGTGAAGCCGAAAAACTGTTTTTT.

The chain employs TRBV5-4 and TRBJ2-7; TRBD1 agrees at 7 bases. Germline V gene data show CDR1 as SGHNT and CDR2 as YYREEE (reference sequence). CDR3 length: 13 amino acids. Trimming took 3 bases from V and 4 from J; bases not matched to a gene: 4. CDR3 sequence: CASSSTGKYEQYF. The CDR3 nucleotides read TGTGCCAGCAGCTCGACAGGGAAGTACGAGCAGTACTTC.

As for this clone: Other DNA variants within this sample encode the same CDR3. The V and J genes are TRBV28 and TRBJ1-5; D call uncertain. V was cut by 3 bases and J by 4 bases, with 4 bases left in between. The CDR3 is 12 amino acids. CDR1 and CDR2 from the germline V gene are MDHEN and SYDVKM. CDR3 residues: CASSFRNQPQHF. CDR3 in DNA: TGTGCCAGCAGTTTCCGGAATCAGCCCCAGCATTTT.

The chain has TRBV15 and TRBJ2-1, with 7 bases identical to TRBD2. The CDR3 loop spans 14 amino acids. Germline V lookup: CDR1 LNHNV, CDR2 YYDKDF (reference sequence). V gave up 2 bases and J gave up 14 bases; unmatched junction bases: 12. The CDR3 loop reads CATSRRSRGSSEFF. As DNA, the CDR3 is TGTGCCACCAGCAGAAGGTCGCGGGGGTCTAGCGAGTTCTTC.

Written as DNA, the CDR3 is TGCGCCAGCAGCTTGGATGGGACGGCTAAGGTTACGCAGTATTTT. Its translation is CASSLDGTAKVTQYF. J is TRBJ2-3 and V is TRBV5-1; D tentatively reads TRBD1 or TRBD2 (5 bases each). CDR3 size: 15 residues. Trimming removed 0 bases from V and 8 bases from J, with 16 bases in between. Germline V gene data show CDR1 as SGHRS and CDR2 as YFSETQ. The full variable domain, in which reference TRBV5-1 and TRBJ2-3 provide the parts outside the CDR3, is KAGVTQTPRYLIKTRGQQVTLSCSPISGHRSVSWYQQTPGQGLQFLFEYFSETQRNKGNFPGRFSGRQFSNSRSEMNVSTLELGDSALYLCASSLDGTAKVTQYFGPGTRLTVL.

The rearrangement uses TRBV29-1 and TRBJ2-3; 9 bases align to TRBD2. This CDR3 is built from 15 residues. V lost 7 bases and J lost 0; bases outside the gene matches: 8. CDR1 is SQVTM, CDR2 ANQGSEA, per germline. The CDR3 region is CSATRLAGSTDTQYF. The CDR3 region has the DNA TGCAGCGCCACGCGTCTAGCGGGAAGCACAGATACGCAGTATTTT.

In the case of this clone: This sample includes further DNA sequences coding for the same CDR3. The chain combines TRBV5-1 with TRBJ2-5; D call uncertain. V lost 0 bases, J lost 2 bases, and 5 bases lay in between. The CDR3 covers 13 residues. Germline V gene lookup returns CDR1 SGHRS and CDR2 YFSETQ. CDR3 sequence reads: CASSLGPQETQYF. The CDR3 coding sequence is TGCGCCAGCAGCTTGGGGCCTCAAGAGACCCAGTACTTC. The full variable domain, in which reference TRBV5-1 and TRBJ2-5 provide the parts outside the CDR3, is KAGVTQTPRYLIKTRGQQVTLSCSPISGHRSVSWYQQTPGQGLQFLFEYFSETQRNKGNFPGRFSGRQFSNSRSEMNVSTLELGDSALYLCASSLGPQETQYFGPGTRLLVL.

This sequence joins TRBV28 and TRBJ2-1, with D tentatively TRBD1 (5 bases). The CDR3 is 15 amino acids. Trimming shortened V by 5 bases and J by 5 bases, and 16 bases separated the two germline ends. CDR1 and CDR2 (germline): MDHEN, SYDVKM. DNA for the CDR3: TGTGCCAGCAGTCTCGCCCAGGGATTCAACAATGAGCAGTTCTTC. This encodes CASSLAQGFNNEQFF.

The chain links TRBV21-1 to TRBJ1-5; the table gives TRBD1 as D, unverified against the DNA. TRBV21-1 is a documented pseudogene. The CDR3 has 16 amino acids. The CDR3 DNA follows: TGTGCCAGCAGCAAAGCGCGCAGGGAAAGGCCTCAGCCCCAGCATTTT. This sequence encodes CASSKARRERPQPQHF.

V is TRBV19 and J is TRBJ2-7; D may be TRBD1 or TRBD2 (6 bases each). Germline V gene sequence: CDR1 LNHDA, CDR2 SQIVND (reference sequence). Trimming stripped 5 bases from V and 2 bases from J, with 13 bases between. This CDR3 spans 14 amino acids. CDR3 in DNA: TGTGCCAGTAGTCGGGGGAAGGGGGCCTACGAGCAGTACTTC. It yields the protein CASSRGKGAYEQYF. The full variable domain, rest sourced from reference TRBV19 and TRBJ2-7, is DGGITQSPKYLFRKEGQNVTLSCEQNLNHDAMYWYRQDPGQGLRLIYYSQIVNDFQKGDIAEGYSVSREKKESFPLTVTSAQKNPTAFYLCASSRGKGAYEQYFGPGTRLTVT.